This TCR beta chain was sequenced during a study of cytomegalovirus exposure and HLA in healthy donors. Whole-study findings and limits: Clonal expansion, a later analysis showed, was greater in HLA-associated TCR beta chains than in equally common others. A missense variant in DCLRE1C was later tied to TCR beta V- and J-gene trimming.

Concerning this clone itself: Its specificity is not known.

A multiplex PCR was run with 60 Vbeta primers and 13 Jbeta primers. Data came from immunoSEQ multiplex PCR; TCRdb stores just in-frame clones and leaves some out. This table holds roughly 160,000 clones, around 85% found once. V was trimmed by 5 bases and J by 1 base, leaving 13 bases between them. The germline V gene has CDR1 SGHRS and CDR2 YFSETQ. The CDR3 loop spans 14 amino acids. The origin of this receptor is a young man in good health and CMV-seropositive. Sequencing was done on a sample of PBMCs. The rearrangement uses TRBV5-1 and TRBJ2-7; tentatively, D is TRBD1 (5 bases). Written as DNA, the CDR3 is TGCGCCAGCAGTATACAGGCTTCGTCCTACGAGCAGTACTTC. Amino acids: CASSIQASSYEQYF.